What follows are 25 T cell receptor beta chains derived from one specimen sequenced in a study of T-cell memory formation after mild COVID-19. TCRdb passed the 5' RACE reads through MiXCR, listing each CDR3 protein once. The sample lists fewer than 700,000 distinct CDR3 sequences; about a fifth were seen once. Sequenced material: PBMCs or a T cell subset sorted from them (not recorded which). The receptors here all came from an adult woman who had mild COVID-19 (a few samples of this study predate the infection). Cell type and time point are not known.

The rearrangement uses TRBV7-9 and TRBJ1-2; no reliable D call. Trimming removed 5 bases from V and 3 bases from J, with 13 bases in between. This CDR3 comprises 14 residues. Per germline, CDR1 SEHNR and CDR2 FQNEAQ (reference sequence). CDR3 sequence: CASSPHKPDYGYTF. The CDR3 DNA is TGTGCCAGCAGCCCCCACAAACCTGACTATGGCTACACCTTC. Combining the CDR3 with reference TRBV7-9 and TRBJ1-2 gives the whole variable domain DTGVSQNPRHKITKRGQNVTFRCDPISEHNRLYWYRQTLGQGPEFLTYFQNEAQLEKSRLLSDRFSAERPKGSFSTLEIQRTEQGDSAMYLCASSPHKPDYGYTFGSGTRLTVV.

The chain recombines TRBV6-5 with TRBJ2-5; TRBD1 matches 9 bases. CDR3 size: 15 residues. In germline, CDR1 is MNHEY, CDR2 SVGAGI. J lost 1 base, V lost 3 bases, and 3 bases had no gene match. This CDR3 reads CASSYLDRGQETQYF. CDR3 nucleotides: TGTGCCAGCAGTTATTTGGACAGGGGCCAAGAGACCCAGTACTTC.

In this sample, this clonotype turned up once. The rearrangement joins TRBV6-6 to TRBJ2-2; TRBD1 aligns across 10 bases. CDR3 length: 17 amino acids. CDR1 and CDR2 from the germline V gene are MNHNY and SVGAGI (reference sequence). The V segment lost 8 bases and the J segment 5 bases; nucleotides outside the gene matches: 14. The CDR3 bases are TGTGCCAGCCTACCCGGGACAGGGGCCTTTGGGACCGGGGAGCTGTTTTTT. This gives the protein CASLPGTGAFGTGELFF.

V gene TRBV29-1 combines with J gene TRBJ2-7; TRBD1 matches at 10 bases. The V segment lost 4 bases and the J segment 2 bases; nucleotides outside the gene matches: 2. Germline V gives CDR1 SQVTM, CDR2 ANQGSEA. CDR3 length: 13 amino acids. The DNA for the CDR3 is TGCAGCGTTGGGGGGACAGGGGCCTACGAGCAGTACTTC. Its translation: CSVGGTGAYEQYF.

The table lists this clonotype with a few counts. The V gene is TRBV11-2, the J gene TRBJ2-5; 7 positions agree with TRBD1. Per the germline V gene, CDR1 is SGHAT and CDR2 is FQNNGV. This CDR3 is 13 amino acids long. V lost 6 bases, J lost 5 bases, and 6 bases stayed unmatched. This CDR3 reads CASRQTGRETQYF. DNA for the CDR3: TGTGCCAGCAGACAGACAGGGCGCGAGACCCAGTACTTC.

The rearrangement uses TRBV28 and TRBJ1-5; D is possibly TRBD1 (6 bases). The germline V gene encodes CDR1 MDHEN and CDR2 SYDVKM. This CDR3 region has 14 residues. The V end lost 7 bases, the J end lost 5 bases, and 15 bases lay between the germline ends. In nucleotides, the CDR3 is TGTGCCAGCAACGGGGGGCTGAAGGATCAGCCCCAGCATTTT. This gives the protein CASNGGLKDQPQHF.

V gene TRBV15 combines with J gene TRBJ1-5, with TRBD1 identical over 7 bases. J was trimmed by 0 bases and V by 1 base; bases with no gene match: 6. There are 17 residues in the CDR3. From germline, CDR1 is LNHNV and CDR2 YYDKDF (reference sequence). CDR3 in DNA: TGTGCCACCAGCAGAGTACTCGGGACAGCTAGCAATCAGCCCCAGCATTTT. This translates into CATSRVLGTASNQPQHF.

This clonotype was counted between two and nine times. CDR3 nucleotides: TGTGCCACCAGTGCCCCGGGACAGGGGGCGCTTGATGAGCAGTTCTTC. It codes for CATSAPGQGALDEQFF. The chain uses TRBV24-1 and TRBJ2-1; TRBD1 agrees at 12 bases. V gave up 5 bases and J gave up 8 bases; unmatched junction bases: 9. CDR1 is KGHDR and CDR2 is SFDVKD in the germline V gene. The length of the CDR3 is 16 residues.

The chain's CDR3 is CASREKRGYGYTF. Written as DNA, the CDR3 is TGTGCCAGCAGGGAGAAGAGAGGCTATGGCTACACCTTC. The V call is TRBV12-3 or TRBV12-4, the J call TRBJ1-2, with D hard to call. CDR3 length: 13 amino acids. The germline V and J ends were trimmed by 6 bases and 4 bases, with 12 bases remaining between them.

The chain uses TRBV7-9 and TRBJ1-1; D is ambiguous. CDR3 length equals 14 residues. The germline V and J ends were trimmed by 4 bases and 0 bases, with 9 bases remaining between them. Looked up from germline, CDR1 is SEHNR and CDR2 is FQNEAQ (reference sequence). This CDR3 reads CASSSQFMNTEAFF. The DNA for the CDR3 is TGTGCCAGCAGCTCACAGTTCATGAACACTGAAGCTTTCTTT.

The chain joins TRBV6-1 to TRBJ1-1; D may be TRBD1 (5 bases). CDR1 is MNHNS, CDR2 SASEGT, per germline. The CDR3 runs 15 residues. Trimming cost V 4 bases and J 0 bases, with 12 bases left between them. The CDR3 loop is CASSVGDIMNTEAFF. CDR3 sequence (DNA): TGTGCCAGCAGTGTGGGGGATATCATGAACACTGAAGCTTTCTTT.

To note about this clonotype: This could be a read error, since a much larger clone is one nucleotide away. The chain recombines TRBV12-3 or TRBV12-4 with TRBJ2-7; possibly TRBD1 for D (6 bases). Trimming took off 6 bases at V and 0 bases at J, with 12 bases between the two ends. The CDR3 extends over 14 amino acids. This CDR3 is CASSRDTSSYEQYF. CDR3 coding DNA: TGTGCCAGCAGCCGGGACACGAGCTCCTACGAGCAGTACTTC.

The chain recombines TRBV2 with TRBJ2-7, with 7 bases matching TRBD1. V lost 7 bases to trimming and J lost 0 bases; unmatched junction nucleotides: 15. The germline gives CDR1 SNHLY, CDR2 FYNNEI. The CDR3 sequence is 17 residues long. The CDR3 DNA follows: TGTGCCAGCATCGAGTACAGGTGGGGACAGAGCTCCTACGAGCAGTACTTC. Residues: CASIEYRWGQSSYEQYF.

This clonotype was seen only a few times. The chain uses TRBV4-2 and TRBJ1-6, with a weak D call TRBD1 (5 bases). The CDR3 runs 16 residues. Trimming took 4 bases from V and 8 from J, leaving 18 bases between them. Germline V lookup: CDR1 LGHNA, CDR2 YNFKEQ. CDR3 region: CASSLVGGRADSPLHF. DNA for the CDR3: TGTGCCAGCAGCCTGGTTGGGGGTAGGGCGGATTCACCCCTCCACTTT.

The chain carries TRBV6-2 or TRBV6-3 and TRBJ1-1; no clear D gene. Germline CDR1 MNHEY, CDR2 SVGEGT. There are 13 residues in the CDR3. V gave up 5 bases and J gave up 3 bases, with 10 bases separating them. The CDR3 coding sequence is TGTGCCAGCAGTGCCGGAATACACACTGAAGCTTTCTTT. It specifies CASSAGIHTEAFF.

V gene TRBV28 combines with J gene TRBJ2-7; 9 bases map to TRBD2. Germline V lookup: CDR1 MDHEN, CDR2 SYDVKM. V lost 1 base to trimming and J lost 5 bases; unmatched junction nucleotides: 6. The CDR3 covers 15 residues. The CDR3 is CASSLSSGAVHEQYF. For the CDR3, the DNA is TGTGCCAGCAGTTTATCTAGCGGGGCTGTCCACGAGCAGTACTTC. Variable domain in full (rest from reference TRBV28 and TRBJ2-7): DVKVTQSSRYLVKRTGEKVFLECVQDMDHENMFWYRQDPGLGLRLIYFSYDVKMKEKGDIPEGYSVSREKKERFSLILESASTNQTSMYLCASSLSSGAVHEQYFGPGTRLTVT.

This clonotype was seen a few times. This sequence joins TRBV7-9 and TRBJ2-2; 8 bases are shared with TRBD1. The CDR3 is 16 amino acids. V shed 5 bases and J 2 bases; nucleotides not matched to a gene: 7. Germline lookup yields CDR1 SEHNR and CDR2 FQNEAQ (reference sequence). The chain's CDR3 is CASSRADRANTGELFF. The CDR3 coding sequence is TGTGCCAGCAGCCGGGCGGACAGGGCCAACACCGGGGAGCTGTTTTTT.

This clonotype was observed a handful of times. The chain carries TRBV11-3 and TRBJ2-5; 13 bases agree with TRBD2. The CDR3 extends over 18 amino acids. CDR1 is SGHNT and CDR2 is YENEEA in the germline V gene. With 3 bases clipped from V and 1 base from J, the junction kept 8 bases outside the gene matches. CDR3 DNA sequence: TGTGCCAGCAGCTTCCCCCCCGGGACTAGCGGGACCCAAGAGACCCAGTACTTC. This translates into CASSFPPGTSGTQETQYF.

V is TRBV9 and J is TRBJ1-1; 9 bases match TRBD1. CDR1 is SGDLS, CDR2 YYNGEE, per germline. CDR3 length: 17 residues. V gave up 0 bases and J gave up 2 bases; unmatched junction bases: 8. CDR3 loop: CASSVGRDRATNTEAFF. DNA of the CDR3: TGTGCCAGCAGCGTAGGAAGGGACAGGGCTACTAACACTGAAGCTTTCTTT.

The CDR3 loop is CASSLAPAGASGEQFF. CDR3 DNA: TGCGCCAGCAGCTTGGCCCCAGCGGGGGCCTCCGGTGAGCAGTTCTTC. The chain joins TRBV5-1 to TRBJ2-1, with TRBD2 identical over 8 bases. In germline, CDR1 is SGHRS, CDR2 YFSETQ. CDR3 length: 16 residues. V gave up 0 bases and J gave up 9 bases; unmatched junction bases: 11.

V usage is TRBV29-1 and J usage is TRBJ1-4, with D perhaps matching TRBD1 (5 bases). Germline assignment: CDR1 SQVTM and CDR2 ANQGSEA. The CDR3 sequence is 13 residues long. V shed 5 bases and J shed 8 bases, with 15 bases lying between them. CDR3 coding DNA: TGCAGCGTTTCCTGGGGGGGTAGGGAAAAACTGTTTTTT. Residues: CSVSWGGREKLFF.

The V and J genes are TRBV2 and TRBJ1-4; D remains ambiguous. The CDR3 extends over 16 amino acids. In germline, CDR1 is SNHLY, CDR2 FYNNEI. Trimming stripped 2 bases from V and 11 bases from J, with 21 bases between. The CDR3 sequence: CASSEFSPAVAGKLFF. The CDR3 DNA reads as TGTGCCAGCAGTGAATTTTCGCCGGCAGTCGCTGGTAAACTGTTTTTT.

This clonotype occurred a few times. The V and J genes are TRBV12-3 or TRBV12-4 and TRBJ2-2, with 9 bases identical to TRBD2. Unmatched junction bases numbered 7, after V lost 6 bases and J lost 5 bases. This CDR3 has 15 residues. CDR3 sequence (DNA): TGTGCCAGCAGCGGTGGCGGGGGGGTAACCGGGGAGCTGTTTTTT. Translated, it gives CASSGGGGVTGELFF.

This chain uses TRBV9 with TRBJ1-2; 8 positions match TRBD1. This CDR3 spans 15 amino acids. Germline V gene data show CDR1 as SGDLS and CDR2 as YYNGEE. J was trimmed by 9 bases and V by 0 bases; bases with no gene match: 10. The CDR3 reads CASSVALGQAASYTF. CDR3 in DNA: TGTGCCAGCAGCGTAGCCCTGGGACAGGCGGCGAGCTACACCTTC.

A few counts support this clonotype. The V gene is TRBV5-6, the J gene TRBJ1-5; D unresolved. CDR1 and CDR2 (germline): SGHDT, YYEEEE. The CDR3 runs to 10 residues. Deletions cut 8 bases from V and 9 bases from J, with 9 bases between. The CDR3 DNA is TGTGCCAGGCCCGTTTGGCCCCAGCATTTT. Amino acid sequence: CARPVWPQHF.